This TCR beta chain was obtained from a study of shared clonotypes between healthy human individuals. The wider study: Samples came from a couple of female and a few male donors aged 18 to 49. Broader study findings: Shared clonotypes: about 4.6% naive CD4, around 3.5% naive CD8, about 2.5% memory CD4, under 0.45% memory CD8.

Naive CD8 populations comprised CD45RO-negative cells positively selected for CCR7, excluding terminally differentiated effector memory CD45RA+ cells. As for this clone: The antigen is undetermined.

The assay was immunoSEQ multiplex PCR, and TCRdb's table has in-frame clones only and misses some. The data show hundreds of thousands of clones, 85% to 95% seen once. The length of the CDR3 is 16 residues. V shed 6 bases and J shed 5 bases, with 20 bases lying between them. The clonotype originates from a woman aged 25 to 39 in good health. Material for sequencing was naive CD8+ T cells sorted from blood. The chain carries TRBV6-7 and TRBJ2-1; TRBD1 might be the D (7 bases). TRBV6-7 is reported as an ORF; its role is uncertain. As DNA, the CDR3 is TGTGCCAGCAGGCGGACTCCAGGGGGGATTCACAATGAGCAGTTCTTC. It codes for CASRRTPGGIHNEQFF.